The 29 T cell receptor beta chains below come from one sample, sequenced in a study of early T cells in non-severe SARS-CoV-2 infection. MiXCR was run by TCRdb on the 5' RACE reads, yielding one entry per CDR3 protein. The sample lists around 35,000 distinct CDR3 sequences, roughly 5.9% seen once, with roughly 5% in the top ten. The specimen was whole blood. Every receptor here comes from an adult who was a healthcare worker with PCR-confirmed SARS-CoV-2 infection or an uninfected control (not recorded which).

This clonotype has ten or more counts. The gene calls are TRBV5-4 and TRBJ2-1; maybe TRBD1 (5 bases). Germline-derived CDR1 and CDR2 are SGHNT and YYREEE (reference sequence). V was trimmed by 0 bases and J by 3 bases, leaving 10 bases between them. The CDR3 contains 15 residues. Here the CDR3 DNA reads TGTGCCAGCAGCTTGGCGCTAGGGGACTACAATGAGCAGTTCTTC. Residues: CASSLALGDYNEQFF.

This clonotype was counted at least ten times. This chain links TRBV30 with TRBJ1-1; 11 bases agree with TRBD1. The ends lost 3 bases at V and 5 bases at J; junction bases unmatched: 2. CDR3 size: 13 residues. Germline values: CDR1 GTSNPN, CDR2 SVGIG (reference sequence). The CDR3 sequence is CAWRGTGGTEAFF. CDR3 coding DNA: TGTGCCTGGAGGGGGACAGGGGGAACTGAAGCTTTCTTT.

This sequence joins TRBV27 and TRBJ1-2; D possibly corresponds to TRBD1 (6 bases). This CDR3 has 14 residues. V lost 6 bases, J lost 8 bases, and 19 bases lay in between. Germline V gene sequence: CDR1 MNHEY, CDR2 SMNVEV (reference sequence). For the CDR3, the DNA is TGTGCCAGCAGACCACCACAGGGACCGGTCGGCTACACCTTC. It specifies CASRPPQGPVGYTF.

This clonotype was counted ten times or more. V is TRBV11-2 and J is TRBJ2-7; D is possibly TRBD1 or TRBD2 (5 bases each). CDR3 length: 15 amino acids. Germline V gene lookup returns CDR1 SGHAT and CDR2 FQNNGV. Trimming removed 4 bases from V and 0 bases from J, with 13 bases in between. CDR3 DNA: TGTGCCAGCAGCTCCAGAAGGGACGGCTCCTACGAGCAGTACTTC. Residues: CASSSRRDGSYEQYF.

This clonotype came up a few times. The rearrangement links TRBV10-3 to TRBJ2-7; the D gene is possibly TRBD2 (6 bases). V lost 6 bases, J lost 3 bases, and 12 bases lay in between. Germline V gene data show CDR1 as ENHRY and CDR2 as SYGVKD. The CDR3 covers 13 residues. CDR3 in amino acids: CAIRRDEGYEQYV. The CDR3 DNA follows: TGTGCCATCAGGCGGGACGAAGGCTACGAGCAGTACGTC.

The chain combines TRBV5-4 with TRBJ1-1; D remains ambiguous. The CDR3 spans 15 residues. CDR1 and CDR2 (germline): SGHNT, YYREEE (reference sequence). Deletions cut 3 bases from V and 4 bases from J, with 16 bases between. The CDR3 sequence: CASSWGSRSGTEAFF. Written as DNA, the CDR3 is TGTGCCAGCAGCTGGGGAAGTAGGAGCGGCACTGAAGCTTTCTTT.

Many counts were recorded for this clonotype. The chain carries TRBV5-4 and TRBJ1-1; unclear D gene. The CDR3 consists of 14 residues. Trimming removed 0 bases at V and 0 bases at J, with 6 bases between. Germline loops: CDR1 SGHNT, CDR2 YYREEE (reference sequence). The chain's CDR3 is CASSLEQLNTEAFF. The CDR3 DNA is TGTGCCAGCAGCTTGGAACAGTTGAACACTGAAGCTTTCTTT.

As concerns this clonotype: A read error may explain this, as a much larger clone is one base away. V usage is TRBV20-1 and J usage is TRBJ2-3, with 9 bases fitting TRBD2. Germline CDR1 and CDR2: DFQATT and SNEGSKA (reference sequence). Trimming removed 5 bases from V and 5 bases from J; junction bases left unmatched: 17. The CDR3 is made up of 17 amino acids. The CDR3 DNA is TGCAGTGCTCCTCGGACTGGCGGGAGGGCCCTCGGAGATACGCAGTATTTT. This encodes CSAPRTGGRALGDTQYF.

This clonotype appeared many times. This chain links TRBV7-2 with TRBJ2-3; no firm D call. With 2 bases removed from V and 2 bases from J, the gap between germline ends came to 5 bases. The CDR3 runs 13 residues. Germline loops: CDR1 SGHTA, CDR2 FQGNSA. DNA for the CDR3: TGTGCCAGCAGCTTATCCCCCACAGATACGCAGTATTTT. Its translation: CASSLSPTDTQYF.

This clonotype was observed many times. V and J are TRBV10-3 and TRBJ2-5, with 8 bases aligning to TRBD1. Trimming at V came to 1 base and at J to 5 bases, leaving 18 bases not matched to a gene. The CDR3 runs 19 residues. Germline V gene lookup returns CDR1 ENHRY and CDR2 SYGVKD. The CDR3 DNA reads as TGTGCCATCAGTGAGTTCGGTTCATGGGACAGGATTTTCGGGGAGACCCAGTACTTC. Protein: CAISEFGSWDRIFGETQYF.

This clonotype has at least ten counts. The chain carries TRBV5-5 and TRBJ2-7; 9 bases agree with TRBD1. Germline CDR1 is SGHKS and CDR2 is YYEKEE (reference sequence). The CDR3 is 15 residues long. V trimming: 3 bases; J trimming: 4 bases; junction bases outside the gene matches: 8. The CDR3 spells CASSSRRGTGYEQYV. Here the CDR3 DNA reads TGTGCCAGCAGCTCGAGACGCGGGACAGGGTACGAGCAGTACGTC.

The table lists this clonotype with many counts. The gene calls are TRBV5-4 and TRBJ2-2; 7 bases fit TRBD2. Germline V CDR1 and CDR2: SGHNT, YYREEE (reference sequence). Germline trimming cut 3 bases from V and 2 bases from J; bases unmatched to any gene: 7. The length of the CDR3 is 16 residues. DNA of the CDR3: TGTGCCAGCAGCTCCCAAAGCGGGACCAACACCGGGGAGCTGTTTTTT. Translation gives CASSSQSGTNTGELFF.

Points on this clonotype: Since a much larger clone is just one base distant, this may be a read error. The CDR3 here is CASSYATSGYNEQFF. CDR3 in DNA: TGTGCCAGCAGTTACGCGACTAGCGGCTACAATGAGCAGTTCTTC. V gene TRBV6-5 combines with J gene TRBJ2-1; 9 bases map to TRBD2. The CDR3 totals 15 residues. Germline lookup yields CDR1 MNHEY and CDR2 SVGAGI. The V segment lost 2 bases and the J segment 3 bases; nucleotides outside the gene matches: 2.

The table lists this clonotype with a few counts. The chain is built from TRBV6-2 or TRBV6-3 and TRBJ2-5; 9 bases align to TRBD2. The J segment lost 1 base and the V segment lost 6 bases, leaving 9 bases of the junction unmatched. CDR3 length: 16 residues. Germline V gene data show CDR1 as MNHEY and CDR2 as SVGEGT. CDR3 protein: CASSRRPTSGQETQYF. In nucleotides, the CDR3 is TGTGCCAGCAGCCGACGCCCGACTAGCGGCCAAGAGACCCAGTACTTC.

The chain employs TRBV2 and TRBJ2-1; 9 nucleotides match TRBD2. Germline CDR1 SNHLY, CDR2 FYNNEI. There are 16 residues in the CDR3. V shed 6 bases, J shed 0 bases, and the junction held 6 bases outside the gene matches. CDR3 coding DNA: TGTGCCAGCAGGGGATTTAGCGGGAGCTCCTACAATGAGCAGTTCTTC. Its protein is CASRGFSGSSYNEQFF.

Concerning this clonotype: This may arise from a read error, as a much more abundant clone is one base away. The chain combines TRBV7-9 with TRBJ2-3; TRBD1 might be the D (6 bases). Germline loops: CDR1 SEHNR, CDR2 FQNEAQ (reference sequence). V was cut by 5 bases and J by 0 bases, with 15 bases left in between. CDR3 length equals 16 residues. The chain's CDR3 is CASSHPGVTSTDTQYF. In DNA, the CDR3 is TGTGCCAGCAGCCACCCAGGGGTGACTAGCACAGATACGCAGTATTTT.

This clonotype was detected many times. This chain joins TRBV20-1 and TRBJ1-2; D is unclear. Per the germline V gene, CDR1 is DFQATT and CDR2 is SNEGSKA (reference sequence). V lost 4 bases, J lost 4 bases, and 16 bases lay in between. The CDR3 covers 14 residues. The CDR3: CSAIARSGSYGYTF. The CDR3 DNA reads as TGCAGTGCTATTGCGAGGTCGGGTTCCTATGGCTACACCTTC.

This clonotype was detected ten times or more. CDR3 amino acids: CASSLETQNYGYTF. The CDR3 DNA reads TGTGCCAGCAGCTTAGAAACACAAAACTATGGCTACACCTTC. The V and J genes are TRBV7-2 and TRBJ1-2; the D is unclear. Germline CDR1 and CDR2: SGHTA and FQGNSA. CDR3 length: 14 residues. Deletions cut 1 base from V and 2 bases from J, with 8 bases between.

This clonotype was detected only once. A read error may be the cause here, since a much bigger clone is one base away. The chain is built from TRBV6-2 or TRBV6-3 and TRBJ2-1; D is unresolved. Germline assignment: CDR1 MNHEY and CDR2 SVGEGT. The CDR3 runs to 11 residues. In DNA form, the CDR3 reads TGTGCCAGCGTTGCCTACAATGTGCAGTTCTTC. It codes for CASVAYNVQFF.

This clonotype occurred many times. J is TRBJ2-6 and V is TRBV10-3, with D perhaps matching TRBD1 or TRBD2 (5 bases each). Germline V CDR1 and CDR2: ENHRY, SYGVKD. The V end lost 6 bases, the J end lost 0 bases, and 15 bases lay between the germline ends. The length of the CDR3 is 17 residues. DNA for the CDR3: TGTGCCATCAGCGAGCCGCAGGGAGCCTCTGGGGCCAACGTCCTGACTTTC. Encoded protein: CAISEPQGASGANVLTF.

This clonotype showed up many times. This chain joins TRBV20-1 and TRBJ2-6; the D is unclear. Germline lookup yields CDR1 DFQATT and CDR2 SNEGSKA (reference sequence). Between the trimmed V and J ends, which lost 8 bases and 6 bases, there was a span of 20 bases. CDR3 length: 15 amino acids. This chain's CDR3 is CSSLDRARKANVLTF. The CDR3 DNA sequence: TGCAGTTCCCTGGACCGGGCTCGAAAGGCCAACGTCCTGACTTTC.

This clonotype was seen repeatedly, ten times or more. The genes are TRBV29-1 and TRBJ1-2, with a tentative D call TRBD1 (5 bases). Trimming stripped 6 bases from V and 8 bases from J, with 13 bases between. Germline V CDR1 and CDR2: SQVTM, ANQGSEA. The CDR3 is 11 residues long. CDR3 residues: CSVGEGMGYTF. CDR3 sequence (DNA): TGCAGCGTGGGCGAGGGGATGGGCTACACCTTC.

This clonotype was detected a few times. An end of the junction does not agree with germline; a read error may underlie this. V and J are TRBV18 and TRBJ1-5; D not certain. The CDR3 is made up of 13 amino acids. Germline V gives CDR1 KGHSH, CDR2 LQKENI. CDR3 sequence reads: CASSPYPNQPQLF. The CDR3 coding sequence is TGTGCCAGCTCACCATACCCAAATCAGCCCCAGCTTTTT.

This clonotype has a count of ten or more. The gene calls are TRBV7-8 and TRBJ2-5, with D possibly TRBD2 on 6 matching bases. The CDR3 totals 15 residues. Trimming shortened V by 5 bases and J by 0 bases, and 13 bases separated the two germline ends. CDR1 and CDR2 (germline): SGHVS, FQNEAQ. CDR3 region: CASSGIGRYQETQYF. CDR3 in DNA: TGTGCCAGCAGCGGGATTGGGAGGTACCAAGAGACCCAGTACTTC.

This clonotype was picked up a small number of times. V usage is TRBV12-3 or TRBV12-4 and J usage is TRBJ2-1; D ambiguous. V lost 2 bases and J lost 1, with 12 bases in between. CDR3 length: 16 amino acids. CDR3 bases: TGTGCCAGCAGTTTATGGGTCGGGCAGTCCTACAATGAGCAGTTCTTC. The encoded protein is CASSLWVGQSYNEQFF.

This clonotype was detected ten times or more. The J gene is TRBJ1-4, the V gene TRBV5-5, with a possible D match to TRBD1 (6 bases). V gave up 4 bases and J gave up 7 bases, with 20 bases separating them. Germline-derived CDR1 and CDR2 are SGHKS and YYEKEE (reference sequence). The CDR3 is 16 amino acids. The DNA for the CDR3 is TGTGCCAGCAGCAACGGGGGGCAGGGGCCGGGTGAAAAACTGTTTTTT. This translates into CASSNGGQGPGEKLFF.

This clonotype was observed many times. The rearrangement uses TRBV20-1 and TRBJ2-1; TRBD1 aligns across 10 bases. Trimming at V came to 3 bases and at J to 5 bases, leaving 10 bases not matched to a gene. The germline CDR1 and CDR2 sequences are DFQATT and SNEGSKA (reference sequence). This CDR3 contains 16 residues. The CDR3 DNA reads as TGCAGTGCTAGGAGGACAGGGGGTTACTTCGACAATGAGCAGTTCTTC. Residues: CSARRTGGYFDNEQFF.

In its sample, this clonotype was seen many times. The chain recombines TRBV24-1 with TRBJ2-3; D is possibly TRBD1 (6 bases). V was shortened by 4 bases and J by 3 bases, with 10 bases between the two germline ends. The germline V gene encodes CDR1 KGHDR and CDR2 SFDVKD. The CDR3 totals 14 residues. The CDR3 region is CATSDKTGTDTQYF. DNA of the CDR3: TGTGCCACCAGTGACAAAACAGGGACAGATACGCAGTATTTT.

This clonotype was seen a few times. The V gene is TRBV11-2, the J gene TRBJ2-3; D is undetermined. Germline lookup yields CDR1 SGHAT and CDR2 FQNNGV. The V gene lost 4 bases and the J gene lost 7 bases, with 15 bases spanning the gap. The CDR3 runs to 14 residues. The CDR3 region has the DNA TGTGCCAGCAGCTCCAACATCACCAGATATACGCAGTATTTT. This codes for CASSSNITRYTQYF.